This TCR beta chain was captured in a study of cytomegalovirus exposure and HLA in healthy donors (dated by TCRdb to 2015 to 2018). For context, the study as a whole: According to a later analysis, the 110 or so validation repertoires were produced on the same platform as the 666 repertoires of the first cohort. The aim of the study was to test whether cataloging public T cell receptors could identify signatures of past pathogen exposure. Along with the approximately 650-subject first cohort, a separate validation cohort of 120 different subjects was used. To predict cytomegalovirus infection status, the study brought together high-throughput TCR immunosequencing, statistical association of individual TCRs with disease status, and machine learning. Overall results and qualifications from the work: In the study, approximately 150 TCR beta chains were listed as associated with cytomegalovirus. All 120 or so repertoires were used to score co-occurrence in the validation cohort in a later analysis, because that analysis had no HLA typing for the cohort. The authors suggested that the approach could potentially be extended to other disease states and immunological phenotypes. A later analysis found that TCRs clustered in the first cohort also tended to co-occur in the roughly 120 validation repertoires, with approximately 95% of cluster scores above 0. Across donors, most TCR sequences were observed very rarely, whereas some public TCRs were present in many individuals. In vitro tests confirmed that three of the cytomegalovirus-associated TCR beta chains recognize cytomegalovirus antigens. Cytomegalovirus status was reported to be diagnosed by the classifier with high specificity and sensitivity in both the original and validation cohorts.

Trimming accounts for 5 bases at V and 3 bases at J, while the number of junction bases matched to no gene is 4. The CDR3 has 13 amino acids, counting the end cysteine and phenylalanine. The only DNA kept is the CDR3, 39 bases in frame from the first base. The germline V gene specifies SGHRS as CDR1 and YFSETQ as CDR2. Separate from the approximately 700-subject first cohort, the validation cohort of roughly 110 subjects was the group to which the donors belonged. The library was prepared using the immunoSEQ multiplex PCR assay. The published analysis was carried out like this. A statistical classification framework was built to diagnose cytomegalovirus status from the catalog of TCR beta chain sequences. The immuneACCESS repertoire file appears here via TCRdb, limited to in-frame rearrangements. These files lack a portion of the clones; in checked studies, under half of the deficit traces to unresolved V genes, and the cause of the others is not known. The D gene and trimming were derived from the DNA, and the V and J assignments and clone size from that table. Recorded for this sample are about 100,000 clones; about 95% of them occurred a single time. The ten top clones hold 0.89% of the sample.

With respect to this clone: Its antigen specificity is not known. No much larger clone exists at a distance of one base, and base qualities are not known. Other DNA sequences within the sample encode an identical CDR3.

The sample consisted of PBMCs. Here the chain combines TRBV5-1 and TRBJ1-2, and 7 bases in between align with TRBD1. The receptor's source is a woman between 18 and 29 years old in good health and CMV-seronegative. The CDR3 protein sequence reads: CASRTDRDYGYTF. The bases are TGCGCCAGCAGGACCGACAGGGACTATGGCTACACCTTC.